This entry concerns a single TCR beta chain. What this receptor recognizes is not known. One base away there is no much larger clone; base qualities are not given. Measured from the cysteine to the phenylalanine, the CDR3 is 15 residues long. This entry keeps only the CDR3 DNA: 45 bases, framed from base 1. The trim is 0 bases for V and 4 bases for J, with a gap of 16 bases between the germline ends. Based on the germline V gene (reference sequence), the CDR1 and CDR2 sequences are GTSNPN and SVGIG. This sample is drawn from a study of CD8+ T cells in alopecia areata (dated by TCRdb to the late 2010s). Turning to the overall study: Treated patients were enrolled in an open-label pilot trial of oral tofacitinib at 5 to 10 mg twice daily for moderate-to-severe alopecia areata. Tofacitinib was given for 6 to 18 months, followed by 6 months of follow-up off drug to assess delayed response and recurrence. To study T cell clonal expansion in alopecia areata, the researchers applied high-throughput TCRbeta sequencing to both the C3H/HeJ mouse model and human patients. On the human side, TCRbeta sequencing was run on scalp tissue and on sorted CD4+ and CD8+ peripheral blood T cells from healthy controls and from alopecia areata patients with either patchy or totalis/universalis disease. Biopsies were taken from tofacitinib-treated patients at baseline and at 4 and 24 weeks of treatment, and a later scalp biopsy was taken in several of the tofacitinib-treated patients. Scalp clonality was compared across normal scalp (n=4), patchy alopecia areata scalp (n=8), and alopecia totalis/universalis scalp (n=8). RNA was extracted with the PAXgene miRNA kit for fixed scalp, the miRNeasy kit for PBMCs, and the RNeasy kit for mouse skin. TCRbeta CDR3 regions were amplified by immunoSEQ multiplex PCR with 35 Vbeta forward and 13 Jbeta reverse primers.

Peripheral blood and lesional scalp punch biopsies were obtained from patients with alopecia areata. PBMCs were isolated by density centrifugation and stained for CD3, CD4 and CD8, after which CD4+ and CD8+ T cells were sorted on a FACSAria. General study outcomes and caveats: Resident alphabeta T cells in normal human skin are also sequenced, complicating scalp TCR repertoire analysis, unlike mouse skin dominated by gammadelta T cells. Compared with mice, TCR sequences shared between patients were less clear, possibly partly because of HLA diversity across the patient population. Higher clonality and more expanded CD8+ clones were observed in lesional scalp than in normal scalp, particularly in alopecia totalis/universalis, a finding suggestive of antigenic drive.

Libraries were made using the immunoSEQ multiplex PCR assay. RNA was extracted from all samples and reverse transcribed into cDNA as template for TCR sequencing. First-strand cDNA was synthesized with SuperScript III using a 2:1 mix of oligo-dT and random hexamers. A synthetic immune receptor repertoire was used to gauge amplification bias, and whatever bias remained was removed computationally. On the study's bioinformatics: Raw reads were preprocessed to remove errors, and CDR3 was defined by IMGT conventions from the conserved cysteine to phenylalanine. Clonality was calculated as 1 minus Shannon entropy normalized by log2 of the number of productive unique TCRs. Whether each scalp clone was CD4 or CD8 was inferred by checking scalp TCRbeta sequences against the CD4 and CD8 repertoires from sorted blood. The table was pulled from immuneACCESS by TCRdb, which kept in-frame rearrangements only. Such tables lose some clones; where checked, under half of the loss comes from unresolved V genes, and the rest has no known cause. The V and J calls and the clone size are those of that table, but D and trimming were determined from the DNA. The sample profile shows about 120,000 clones; roughly two fifths of them were found once. The ten largest clones represent approximately 3.1% of the sample.

Material for sequencing was CD4+ T cells sorted from blood. The receptor comes from a human donor with alopecia areata. Recombination linked TRBV30 to TRBJ2-7; the D gene lacks a confident call. The CDR3 is CAWSVRGRSKYEQYF. The DNA reads as follows: TGTGCCTGGAGTGTACGCGGCAGGTCCAAATACGAGCAGTACTTC.